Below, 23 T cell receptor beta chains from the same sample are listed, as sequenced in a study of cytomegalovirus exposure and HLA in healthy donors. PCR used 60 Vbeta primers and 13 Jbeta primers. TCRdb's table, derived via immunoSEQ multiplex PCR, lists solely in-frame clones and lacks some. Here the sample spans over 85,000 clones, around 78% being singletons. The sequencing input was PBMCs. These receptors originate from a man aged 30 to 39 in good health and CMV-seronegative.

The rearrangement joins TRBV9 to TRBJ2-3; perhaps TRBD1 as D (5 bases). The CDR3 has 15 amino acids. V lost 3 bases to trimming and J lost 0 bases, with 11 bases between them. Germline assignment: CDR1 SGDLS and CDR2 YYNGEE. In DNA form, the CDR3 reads TGTGCCAGCAGCGCCAGGGCGCTGAGCACAGATACGCAGTATTTT. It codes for CASSARALSTDTQYF.

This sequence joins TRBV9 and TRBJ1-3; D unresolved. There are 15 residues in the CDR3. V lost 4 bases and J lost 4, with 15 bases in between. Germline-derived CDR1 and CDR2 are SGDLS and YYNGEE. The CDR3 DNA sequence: TGTGCCAGCAGCCCCCCGGAGAGTCTCGGAAACACCATATATTTT. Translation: CASSPPESLGNTIYF.

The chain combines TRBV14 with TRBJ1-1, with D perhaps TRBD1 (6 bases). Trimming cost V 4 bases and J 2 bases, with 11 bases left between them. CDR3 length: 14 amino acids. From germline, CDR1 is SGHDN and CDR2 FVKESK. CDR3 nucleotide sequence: TGTGCCAGCAGCCTCATGGGGGCAAACACTGAAGCTTTCTTT. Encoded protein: CASSLMGANTEAFF.

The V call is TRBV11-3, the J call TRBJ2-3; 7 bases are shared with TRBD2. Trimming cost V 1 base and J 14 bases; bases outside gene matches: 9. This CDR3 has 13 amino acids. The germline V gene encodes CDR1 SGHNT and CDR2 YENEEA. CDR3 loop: CASSLAGLSVAYF. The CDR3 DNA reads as TGTGCCAGCAGCTTAGCGGGACTAAGTGTGGCGTATTTT.

In DNA, the CDR3 is TGTGCCAGCAGTGACAGGGGGATAAGCAATCAGCCCCAGCATTTT. This translates into CASSDRGISNQPQHF. The V gene is TRBV2, the J gene TRBJ1-5; 7 nucleotides agree with TRBD1. Unmatched junction bases numbered 3, after V lost 3 bases and J lost 1 base. Germline V gene data show CDR1 as SNHLY and CDR2 as FYNNEI. The CDR3 contains 15 residues. The variable domain in full, completed from reference TRBV2 and TRBJ1-5, reads EPEVTQTPSHQVTQMGQEVILRCVPISNHLYFYWYRQILGQKVEFLVSFYNNEISEKSEIFDDQFSVERPDGSNFTLKIRSTKLEDSAMYFCASSDRGISNQPQHFGDGTRLSIL.

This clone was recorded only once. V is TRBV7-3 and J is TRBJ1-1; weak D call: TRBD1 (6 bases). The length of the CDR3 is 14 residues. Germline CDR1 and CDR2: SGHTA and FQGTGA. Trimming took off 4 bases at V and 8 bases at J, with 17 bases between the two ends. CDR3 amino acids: CASSSQGSAGEAFF. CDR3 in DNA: TGTGCCAGCAGCTCACAGGGCTCGGCAGGGGAAGCTTTCTTT.

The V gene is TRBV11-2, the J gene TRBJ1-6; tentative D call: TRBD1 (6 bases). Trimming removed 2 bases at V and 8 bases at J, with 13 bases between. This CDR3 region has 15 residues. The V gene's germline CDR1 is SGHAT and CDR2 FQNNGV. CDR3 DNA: TGTGCCAGCAGCTTAACCGGGGGGCGAGATTCACCCCTCCACTTT. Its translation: CASSLTGGRDSPLHF.

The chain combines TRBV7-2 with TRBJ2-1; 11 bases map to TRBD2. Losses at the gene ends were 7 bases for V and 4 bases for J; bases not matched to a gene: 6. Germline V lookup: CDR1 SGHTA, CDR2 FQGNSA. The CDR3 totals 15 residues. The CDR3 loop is CASTHVAGGYNEQFF. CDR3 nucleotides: TGTGCCAGCACCCACGTAGCGGGGGGGTACAATGAGCAGTTCTTC.

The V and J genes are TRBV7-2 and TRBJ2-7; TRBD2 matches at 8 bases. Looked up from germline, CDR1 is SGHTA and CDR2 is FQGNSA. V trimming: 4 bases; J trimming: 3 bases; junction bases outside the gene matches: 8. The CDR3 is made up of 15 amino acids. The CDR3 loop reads CASSSLAGGLYEQYF. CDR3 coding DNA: TGTGCCAGCAGCTCCCTGGCGGGGGGTCTCTACGAGCAGTACTTC.

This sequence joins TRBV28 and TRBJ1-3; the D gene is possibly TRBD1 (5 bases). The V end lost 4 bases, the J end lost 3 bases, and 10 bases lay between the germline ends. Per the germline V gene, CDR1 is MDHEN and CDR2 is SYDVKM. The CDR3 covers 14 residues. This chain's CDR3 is CASSYQGGGNTIYF. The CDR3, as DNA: TGTGCCAGCAGTTATCAGGGAGGTGGAAACACCATATATTTT.

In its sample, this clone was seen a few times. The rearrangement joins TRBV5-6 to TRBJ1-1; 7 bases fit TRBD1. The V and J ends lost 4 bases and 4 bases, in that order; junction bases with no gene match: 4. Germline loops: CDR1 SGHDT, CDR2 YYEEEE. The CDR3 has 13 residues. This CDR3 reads CASSPGQATEAFF. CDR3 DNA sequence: TGTGCCAGCAGCCCAGGACAGGCCACTGAAGCTTTCTTT.

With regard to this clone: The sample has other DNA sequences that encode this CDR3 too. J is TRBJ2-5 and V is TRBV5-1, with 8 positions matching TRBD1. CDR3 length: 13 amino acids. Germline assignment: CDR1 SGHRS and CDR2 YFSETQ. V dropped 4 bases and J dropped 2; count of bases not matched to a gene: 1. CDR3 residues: CASSGTGQETQYF. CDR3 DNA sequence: TGCGCCAGCAGCGGGACAGGTCAAGAGACCCAGTACTTC. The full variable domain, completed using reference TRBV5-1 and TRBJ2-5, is KAGVTQTPRYLIKTRGQQVTLSCSPISGHRSVSWYQQTPGQGLQFLFEYFSETQRNKGNFPGRFSGRQFSNSRSEMNVSTLELGDSALYLCASSGTGQETQYFGPGTRLLVL.

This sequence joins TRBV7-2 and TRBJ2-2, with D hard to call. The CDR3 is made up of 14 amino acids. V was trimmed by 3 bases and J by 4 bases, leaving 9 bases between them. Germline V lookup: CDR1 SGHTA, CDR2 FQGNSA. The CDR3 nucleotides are TGTGCCAGCAGCTTTAGCCAATCCACCGGGGAGCTGTTTTTT. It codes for CASSFSQSTGELFF.

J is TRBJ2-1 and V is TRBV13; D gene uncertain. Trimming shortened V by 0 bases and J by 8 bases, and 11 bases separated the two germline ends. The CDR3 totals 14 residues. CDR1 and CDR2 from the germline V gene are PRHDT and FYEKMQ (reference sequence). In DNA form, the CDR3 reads TGTGCCAGCAGCTTAGGGCCGGAGTTCGATGAGCAGTTCTTC. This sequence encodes CASSLGPEFDEQFF.

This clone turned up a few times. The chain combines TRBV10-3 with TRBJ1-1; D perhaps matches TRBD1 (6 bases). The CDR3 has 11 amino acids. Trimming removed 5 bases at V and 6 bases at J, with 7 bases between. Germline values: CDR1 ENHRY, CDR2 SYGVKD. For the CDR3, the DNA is TGTGCCATCAGTAACAGGGCTGAAGCTTTCTTT. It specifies CAISNRAEAFF.

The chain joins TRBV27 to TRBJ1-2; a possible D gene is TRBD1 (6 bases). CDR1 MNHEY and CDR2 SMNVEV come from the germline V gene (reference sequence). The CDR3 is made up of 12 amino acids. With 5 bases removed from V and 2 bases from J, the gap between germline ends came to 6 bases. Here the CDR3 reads CASSTGNYGYTF. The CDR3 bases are TGTGCCAGCAGTACAGGGAACTATGGCTACACCTTC.

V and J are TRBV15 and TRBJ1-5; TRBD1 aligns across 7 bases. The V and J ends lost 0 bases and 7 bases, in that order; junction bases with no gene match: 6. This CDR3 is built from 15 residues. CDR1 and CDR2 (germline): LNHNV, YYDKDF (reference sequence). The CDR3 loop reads CATSRETGDGQPQHF. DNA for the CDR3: TGTGCCACCAGCAGAGAAACAGGGGACGGGCAGCCCCAGCATTTT.

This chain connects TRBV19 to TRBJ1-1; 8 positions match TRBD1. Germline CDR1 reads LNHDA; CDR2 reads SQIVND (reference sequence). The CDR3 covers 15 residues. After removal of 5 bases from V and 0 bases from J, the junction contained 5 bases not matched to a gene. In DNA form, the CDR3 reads TGTGCCAGTAGTCCCCGGACAGGGATGAACACTGAAGCTTTCTTT. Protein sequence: CASSPRTGMNTEAFF.

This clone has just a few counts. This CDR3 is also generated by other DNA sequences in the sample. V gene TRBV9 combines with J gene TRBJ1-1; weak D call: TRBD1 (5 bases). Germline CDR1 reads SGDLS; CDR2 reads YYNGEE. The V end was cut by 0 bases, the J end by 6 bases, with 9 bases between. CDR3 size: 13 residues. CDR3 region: CASSVGGGAEAFF. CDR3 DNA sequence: TGTGCCAGCAGCGTAGGTGGAGGGGCTGAAGCTTTCTTT.

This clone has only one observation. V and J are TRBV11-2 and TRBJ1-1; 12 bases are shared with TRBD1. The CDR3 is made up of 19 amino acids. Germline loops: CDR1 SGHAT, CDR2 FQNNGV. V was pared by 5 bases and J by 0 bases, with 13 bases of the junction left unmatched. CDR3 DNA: TGTGCCAGCAGCCCCGGGACAGGGGGCAATTCCGATATGAACACTGAAGCTTTCTTT. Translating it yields CASSPGTGGNSDMNTEAFF.

Here the CDR3 reads CASSLGPGNNEQFF. In DNA form, the CDR3 reads TGTGCCAGCAGCTTAGGTCCAGGGAACAATGAGCAGTTCTTC. J is TRBJ2-1 and V is TRBV11-3; tentatively, D is TRBD1 (5 bases). Germline V gene lookup returns CDR1 SGHNT and CDR2 YENEEA. Trimming removed 1 base from V and 5 bases from J, with 9 bases in between. The CDR3 loop spans 14 amino acids.

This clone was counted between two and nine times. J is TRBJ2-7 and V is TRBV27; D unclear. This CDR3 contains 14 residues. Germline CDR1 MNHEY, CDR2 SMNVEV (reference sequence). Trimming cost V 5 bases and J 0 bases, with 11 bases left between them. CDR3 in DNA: TGTGCCAGCAGTGACACCCCGAGCTCCTACGAGCAGTACGTC. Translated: CASSDTPSSYEQYV.

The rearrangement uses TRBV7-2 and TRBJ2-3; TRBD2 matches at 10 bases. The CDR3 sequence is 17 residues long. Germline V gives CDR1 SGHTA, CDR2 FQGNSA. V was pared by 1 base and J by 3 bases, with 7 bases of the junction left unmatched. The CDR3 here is CASSLVRVSGGTDTQYF. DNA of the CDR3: TGTGCCAGCAGCTTAGTGCGGGTTAGCGGGGGGACAGATACGCAGTATTTT.